This entry features one T cell receptor beta chain sequence. This clone was recorded only once. This receptor's antigen is unknown. Base qualities were left out, and no much larger clone turns up one base away. Each PCR received spiked-in synthetic TCR analog templates so that absolute template abundance could be estimated from read counts. TCRbeta CDR3 regions were amplified from genomic DNA with bias-controlled V and J gene primers using the immunoSEQ assay. Sequencing of rearranged TCRbeta segments was done at approximately 20X coverage. The source study handled its data this way. Sequencing errors were corrected by clustering, and CDR3s were annotated against IMGT so that V, D and J genes could be assigned. Only productive TCRbeta rearrangements were used in downstream analyses, excluding out-of-frame or stop-codon sequences. Clonality was calculated as one minus the Shannon entropy normalized by the log of the number of unique productive sequences. Fisher's exact test with Benjamini-Hochberg correction, at a threshold of adjusted p below 0.01, was used to find clones that differed between time points or between blood and tumor. TCRdb re-hosts the immuneACCESS table, in-frame sequences only. Its copies lack some clones; in the studies checked, an unresolved V gene accounts for under half of them, and the cause for the rest is not known. D and trimming were read from the DNA, whereas the V and J calls and clone size are those reported in that table. A total of 95,000 or so clones appear in this sample, roughly 87% of them only once. Roughly 2% of the sample lies in the top ten.

This entry is derived from a study of PD-L1 blockade in urothelial cancer (dated by TCRdb to the late 2010s). For context, the study as a whole: Therapy was started at some point between 2013 and 2015 for all patients, and atezolizumab 1,200 mg was administered intravenously every 3 weeks. About 85% of the roughly 30 patients were males with bladder-origin urothelial cancer, and about 60% of the 29 reported a prior smoking history. Patients had an ECOG performance status of 0 or 1 and had received between 0 and 3 prior chemotherapy regimens. Blood samples were analyzed at 3 weeks after treatment start (second dose) and at 6 weeks after treatment start. Blood samples gave median yields of roughly 150,000 T cells and over 80,000 unique TCRs, along with a median clonality of 0.080. The study, an exploratory multi-omic analysis, examined somatic, immune and clinical correlates of response to PD-L1 blockade with atezolizumab in urothelial cancer. TCR sequencing covered pretreatment tumor samples and matched, serially collected peripheral blood taken before and after atezolizumab treatment. Progression-free survival longer than 6 months counted as durable clinical benefit, and TCR features were additionally tested against both progression-free and overall survival. In the same patients, whole exome sequencing and RNA sequencing of pretreatment tumors were performed in addition to TCR sequencing. Roughly nine patients achieved durable clinical benefit and approximately 20 did not. Some 29 patients had pretreatment blood TCR-seq, around 25 had at least one posttreatment blood collection, and around 25 had tumor TCR-seq.

V and J lose 7 bases and 2 bases, and a span of 11 bases separates them. According to the germline V gene, CDR1 reads ENHRY and CDR2 reads SYGVKD. The CDR3 runs 13 amino acids, cysteine and phenylalanine included. The entry retains the CDR3 DNA only, 39 bases that are in frame from base 1. Points the paper makes about the study in general: Greater expansion of tumor-associated TCR clones in peripheral blood 3 weeks after the start of treatment was observed in patients with durable benefit (n of about 20, p = 0.022). A pretreatment peripheral blood TCR clonality below the median was linked to improved progression-free and overall survival. Because of the small sample size (n ≈ 28) and the many exploratory analyses performed, the results are intended to be regarded as hypothesis-generating.

The time point label of this sample denotes: pretreatment peripheral blood. A cohort of about 31 patients with locally advanced or metastatic urothelial carcinoma, treated at Memorial Sloan Kettering on a trial protocol, was included. Peripheral blood mononuclear cells were collected pretreatment and during treatment, at between 1 and 8 total time points per patient. The Qiagen DNeasy Blood extraction kit was used to purify genomic DNA from total PBMCs and tumor samples. PBMCs were collected pretreatment and during treatment, and were isolated and stored as previously described. This sequence was found in a man in his 60s with urothelial cancer. The sequences come from PBMCs, collected around atezolizumab (anti-PD-L1) treatment. This chain is built from TRBV10-3 and TRBJ1-1, with the D gene too uncertain to name. In nucleotides, the sequence is TGTGCCATCACTGGCGGGCTAAACACTGAAGCTTTCTTT. Its translation is CAITGGLNTEAFF.